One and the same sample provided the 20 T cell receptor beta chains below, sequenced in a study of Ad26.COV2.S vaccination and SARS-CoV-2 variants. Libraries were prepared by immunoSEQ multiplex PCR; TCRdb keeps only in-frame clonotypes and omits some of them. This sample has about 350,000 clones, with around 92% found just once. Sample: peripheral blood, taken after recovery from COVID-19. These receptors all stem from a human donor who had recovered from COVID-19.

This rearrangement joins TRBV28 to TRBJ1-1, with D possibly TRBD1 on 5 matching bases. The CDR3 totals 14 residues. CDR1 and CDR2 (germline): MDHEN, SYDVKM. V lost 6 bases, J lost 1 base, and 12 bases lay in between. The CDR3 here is CASSRSQANTEAFF. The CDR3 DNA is TGTGCCAGCAGCCGCTCACAGGCGAACACTGAAGCTTTCTTT. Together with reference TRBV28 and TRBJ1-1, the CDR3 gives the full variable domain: DVKVTQSSRYLVKRTGEKVFLECVQDMDHENMFWYRQDPGLGLRLIYFSYDVKMKEKGDIPEGYSVSREKKERFSLILESASTNQTSMYLCASSRSQANTEAFFGQGTRLTVV.

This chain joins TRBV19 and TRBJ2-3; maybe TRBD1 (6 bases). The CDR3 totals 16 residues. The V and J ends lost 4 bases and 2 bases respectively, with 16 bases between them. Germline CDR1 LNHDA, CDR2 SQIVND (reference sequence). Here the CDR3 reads CASSRGAGANTDTQYF. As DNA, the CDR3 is TGTGCCAGTAGTAGAGGCGCAGGGGCGAACACAGATACGCAGTATTTT.

CDR3 coding DNA: TGTGCCAGCAGCTTAATCCCGGGACAGGGAAGAGGCTACACCTTC. Protein: CASSLIPGQGRGYTF. This chain uses TRBV7-9 with TRBJ1-2; 9 nucleotides align to TRBD1. Unmatched junction bases numbered 9, after V lost 2 bases and J lost 8 bases. Per the germline V gene, CDR1 is SEHNR and CDR2 is FQNEAQ (reference sequence). The CDR3 length is 15 residues.

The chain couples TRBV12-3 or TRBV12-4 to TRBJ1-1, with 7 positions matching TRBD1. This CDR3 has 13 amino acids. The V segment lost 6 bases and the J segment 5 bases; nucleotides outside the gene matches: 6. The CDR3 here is CASSSQGGTEAFF. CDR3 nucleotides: TGTGCCAGCAGCTCTCAGGGGGGTACTGAAGCTTTCTTT.

As DNA, the CDR3 is TGTGCCAGCAGCGCGCGTAGGGGTCGGAATAGCAATCAGCCCCAGCATTTT. Translated: CASSARRGRNSNQPQHF. This chain links TRBV7-2 with TRBJ1-5; TRBD1 is a possible D gene (5 bases). The CDR3 consists of 17 residues. Germline values: CDR1 SGHTA, CDR2 FQGNSA. V gave up 5 bases and J gave up 0 bases, with 17 bases separating them.

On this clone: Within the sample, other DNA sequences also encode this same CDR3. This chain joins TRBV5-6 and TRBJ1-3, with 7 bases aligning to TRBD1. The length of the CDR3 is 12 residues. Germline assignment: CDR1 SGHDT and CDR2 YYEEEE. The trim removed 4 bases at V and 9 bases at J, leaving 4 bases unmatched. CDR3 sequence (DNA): TGTGCCAGCAGCAGGGACAGTCCCACCATATATTTT. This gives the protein CASSRDSPTIYF.

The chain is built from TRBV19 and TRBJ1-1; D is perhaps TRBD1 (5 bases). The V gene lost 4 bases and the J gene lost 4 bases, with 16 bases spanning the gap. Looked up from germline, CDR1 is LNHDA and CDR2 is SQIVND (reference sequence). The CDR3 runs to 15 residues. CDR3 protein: CASSTDRWGTTEAFF. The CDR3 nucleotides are TGTGCCAGTAGTACCGATAGGTGGGGGACCACTGAAGCTTTCTTT.

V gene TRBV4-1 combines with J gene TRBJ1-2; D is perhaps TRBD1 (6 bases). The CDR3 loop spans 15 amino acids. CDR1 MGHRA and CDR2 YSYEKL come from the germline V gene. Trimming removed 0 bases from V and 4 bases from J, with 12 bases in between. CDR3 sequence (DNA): TGCGCCAGCAGCCAAGAAATGGTCAGGGGCTATGGCTACACCTTC. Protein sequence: CASSQEMVRGYGYTF.

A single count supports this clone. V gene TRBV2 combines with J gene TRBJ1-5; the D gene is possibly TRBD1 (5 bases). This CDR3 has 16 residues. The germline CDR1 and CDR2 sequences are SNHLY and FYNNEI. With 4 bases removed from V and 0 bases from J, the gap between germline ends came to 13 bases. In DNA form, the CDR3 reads TGTGCCAGCAGTGTATTGGGACCTTATAGCAATCAGCCCCAGCATTTT. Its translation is CASSVLGPYSNQPQHF.

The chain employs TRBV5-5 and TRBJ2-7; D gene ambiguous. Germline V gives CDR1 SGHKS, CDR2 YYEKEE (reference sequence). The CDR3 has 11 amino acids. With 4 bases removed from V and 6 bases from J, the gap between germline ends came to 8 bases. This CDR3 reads CASSPIGEQYF. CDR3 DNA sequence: TGTGCCAGCAGCCCGATCGGCGAGCAGTACTTC.

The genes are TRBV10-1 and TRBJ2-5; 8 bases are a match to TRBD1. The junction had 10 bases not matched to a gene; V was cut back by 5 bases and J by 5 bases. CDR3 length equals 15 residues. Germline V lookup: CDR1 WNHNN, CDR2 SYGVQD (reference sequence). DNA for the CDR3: TGCGCCAGCAGTCCGCGGACAGGGATCTTCGAGACCCAGTACTTC. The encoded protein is CASSPRTGIFETQYF.

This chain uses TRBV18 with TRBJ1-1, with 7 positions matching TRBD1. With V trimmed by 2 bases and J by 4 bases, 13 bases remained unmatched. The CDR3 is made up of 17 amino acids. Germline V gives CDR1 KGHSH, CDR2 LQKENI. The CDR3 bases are TGTGCCAGCTCACCAGTACCGCCGAGTAAGGGGGCCACTGAAGCTTTCTTT. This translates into CASSPVPPSKGATEAFF.

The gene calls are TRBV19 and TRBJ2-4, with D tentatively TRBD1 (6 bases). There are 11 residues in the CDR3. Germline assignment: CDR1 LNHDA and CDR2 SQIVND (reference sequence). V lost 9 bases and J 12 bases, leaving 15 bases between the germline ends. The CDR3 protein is CASLGDTRQYF. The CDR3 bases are TGTGCCAGCCTGGGGGACACTCGTCAGTACTTC.

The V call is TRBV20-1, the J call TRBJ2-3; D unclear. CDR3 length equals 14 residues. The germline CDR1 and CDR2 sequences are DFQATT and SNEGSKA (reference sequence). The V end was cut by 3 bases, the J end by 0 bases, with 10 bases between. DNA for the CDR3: TGCAGTGCTAGTGTACCCTCTAGCACAGATACGCAGTATTTT. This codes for CSASVPSSTDTQYF.

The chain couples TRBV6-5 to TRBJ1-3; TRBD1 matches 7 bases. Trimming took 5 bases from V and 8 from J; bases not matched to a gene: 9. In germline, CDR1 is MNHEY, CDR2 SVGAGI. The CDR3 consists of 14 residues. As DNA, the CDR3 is TGTGCCAGCAGTCTTGACAGGGTAGTCGACACCATATATTTT. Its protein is CASSLDRVVDTIYF.

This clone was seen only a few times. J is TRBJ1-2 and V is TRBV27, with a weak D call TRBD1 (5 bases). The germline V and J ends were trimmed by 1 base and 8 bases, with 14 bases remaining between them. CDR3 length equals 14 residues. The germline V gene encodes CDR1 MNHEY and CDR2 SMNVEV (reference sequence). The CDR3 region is CASSLYPGREGYTF. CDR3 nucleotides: TGTGCCAGCAGTTTATATCCAGGGAGGGAGGGCTACACCTTC.

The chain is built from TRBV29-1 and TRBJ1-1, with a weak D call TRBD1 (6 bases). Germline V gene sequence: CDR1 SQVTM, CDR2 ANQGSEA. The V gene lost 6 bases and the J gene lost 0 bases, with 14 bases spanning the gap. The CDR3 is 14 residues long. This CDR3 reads CSVPTGALNTEAFF. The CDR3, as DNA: TGCAGCGTCCCGACAGGAGCGTTGAACACTGAAGCTTTCTTT.

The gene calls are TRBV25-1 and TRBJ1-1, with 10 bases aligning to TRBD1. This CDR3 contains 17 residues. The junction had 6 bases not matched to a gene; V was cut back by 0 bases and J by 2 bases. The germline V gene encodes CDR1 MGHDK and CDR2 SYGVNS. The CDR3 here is CASSEYGDRGPNTEAFF. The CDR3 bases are TGTGCCAGCAGTGAATATGGGGACAGGGGACCAAACACTGAAGCTTTCTTT.

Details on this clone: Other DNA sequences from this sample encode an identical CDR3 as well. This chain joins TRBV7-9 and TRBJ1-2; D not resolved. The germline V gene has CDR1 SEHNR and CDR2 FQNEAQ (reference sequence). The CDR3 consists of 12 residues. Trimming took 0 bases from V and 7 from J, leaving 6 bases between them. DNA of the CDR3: TGTGCCAGCAGCTTAGCGGAGGCTGGCTACACCTTC. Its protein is CASSLAEAGYTF.

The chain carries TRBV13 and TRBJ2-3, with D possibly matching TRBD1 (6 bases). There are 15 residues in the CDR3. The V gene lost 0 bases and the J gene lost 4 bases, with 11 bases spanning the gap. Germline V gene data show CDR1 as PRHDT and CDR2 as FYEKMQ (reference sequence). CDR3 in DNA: TGTGCCAGCAGCTTAGGAAGGGGGACGGCAGATACGCAGTATTTT. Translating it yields CASSLGRGTADTQYF.